These 29 T cell receptor beta chains originate from one sample sequenced in a study of T-cell reconstitution after alpha-beta-depleted transplantation in children. TCRbeta library construction was performed incorporating unique molecular identifiers. TCRdb reprocessed the PCR reads with MiXCR, giving one entry per CDR3 protein. The sample comprises some 340,000 distinct CDR3 sequences, 10% of which are singletons, and 2% to 2.5% rests with the top ten. This specimen consisted of PBMCs from the stem cell graft donor, obtained from the stem cell graft. These receptors all come from a human donor who donated a stem cell graft to a child with acute lymphoblastic leukemia.

This clonotype was seen a few times. The V and J genes are TRBV28 and TRBJ2-1; TRBD2 is a possible D gene (5 bases). Germline V gene data show CDR1 as MDHEN and CDR2 as SYDVKM. V dropped 1 base and J dropped 6 bases, with 10 bases sitting between them. The CDR3 sequence is 14 residues long. CDR3 sequence (DNA): TGTGCCAGCAGTTTATTGGACTTGTTCAATGAGCAGTTCTTC. Translation gives CASSLLDLFNEQFF.

There are many counts of this clonotype. This chain links TRBV6-1 with TRBJ2-1; tentatively, D is TRBD1 (6 bases). This CDR3 spans 15 amino acids. V lost 4 bases and J 4 bases, leaving 14 bases between the germline ends. Germline loops: CDR1 MNHNS, CDR2 SASEGT. The chain's CDR3 is CASSAGTGTYNEQFF. The CDR3 nucleotides read TGTGCCAGCAGTGCCGGGACGGGGACATACAATGAGCAGTTCTTC.

The CDR3 DNA follows: TGCAGTGCTATCTCGGGGCACCAAGAGACCCAGTACTTC. Its protein product is CSAISGHQETQYF. This chain uses TRBV20-1 with TRBJ2-5, with D perhaps given as TRBD1 or TRBD2 (5 bases each). This CDR3 region has 13 residues. Germline V gene data show CDR1 as DFQATT and CDR2 as SNEGSKA (reference sequence). V gave up 4 bases and J gave up 0 bases, with 9 bases separating them.

V and J are TRBV19 and TRBJ2-1; 9 bases match TRBD2. CDR3 length equals 16 residues. Losses at the gene ends were 8 bases for V and 4 bases for J; bases not matched to a gene: 12. From germline, CDR1 is LNHDA and CDR2 SQIVND (reference sequence). CDR3 amino acids: CASARPLAGPYNEQFF. The DNA of the CDR3 is TGTGCCAGTGCACGGCCCCTAGCGGGACCTTACAATGAGCAGTTCTTC.

This clonotype was counted between two and nine times. V usage is TRBV7-2 and J usage is TRBJ2-1; D is unresolved. This CDR3 region has 15 residues. Between the trimmed V and J ends, which lost 4 bases and 6 bases, there was a span of 16 bases. Germline assignment: CDR1 SGHTA and CDR2 FQGNSA. Written as DNA, the CDR3 is TGTGCCAGCAGCTATTACGCCACAGAGCCCAATGAGCAGTTCTTC. As protein: CASSYYATEPNEQFF.

This clonotype has just a few counts. This chain connects TRBV21-1 to TRBJ2-1; no DNA check was done on the table's D call, TRBD2. TRBV21-1 is a known pseudogene. The CDR3 has 17 residues. As DNA, the CDR3 is TGTGCCAGCAGCAAAGGGATCACTAGCGGGAGCTACAATGAGCAGTTCTTC. As protein: CASSKGITSGSYNEQFF.

The rearrangement joins TRBV7-9 to TRBJ2-7; 8 bases match TRBD2. Trimming removed 7 bases from V and 2 bases from J; junction bases left unmatched: 13. CDR1 is SEHNR, CDR2 FQNEAQ, per germline (reference sequence). CDR3 size: 16 residues. CDR3 residues: CASIPSGREGAYEQYF. For the CDR3, the DNA is TGTGCCAGCATTCCAAGTGGACGGGAGGGCGCCTACGAGCAGTACTTC.

The gene calls are TRBV27 and TRBJ2-1, with 8 bases that match TRBD2. The germline V gene has CDR1 MNHEY and CDR2 SMNVEV (reference sequence). V gave up 5 bases and J gave up 5 bases; unmatched junction bases: 8. The length of the CDR3 is 15 residues. For the CDR3, the DNA is TGTGCCAGCAGTCTACGGACTAGCACAGACAATGAGCAGTTCTTC. Translation gives CASSLRTSTDNEQFF.

The sample holds many counts of this clonotype. The gene calls are TRBV20-1 and TRBJ2-7; 9 nucleotides agree with TRBD1. The trim removed 6 bases at V and 4 bases at J, leaving 10 bases unmatched. Germline loops: CDR1 DFQATT, CDR2 SNEGSKA (reference sequence). The CDR3 spans 14 residues. DNA for the CDR3: TGCAGTGCGGCCGGGACAGGGATAAGGTACGAGCAGTACTTC. It is translated as CSAAGTGIRYEQYF.

This clonotype was recorded a few times. V is TRBV7-9 and J is TRBJ1-2; D not certain. Germline V lookup: CDR1 SEHNR, CDR2 FQNEAQ (reference sequence). The CDR3 is made up of 15 amino acids. V shed 5 bases and J shed 4 bases, with 17 bases lying between them. CDR3 sequence (DNA): TGTGCCAGCAGCGCACGGGAATCCCTGGTCTATGGCTACACCTTC. Translated, it gives CASSARESLVYGYTF.

V gene TRBV28 combines with J gene TRBJ1-1; D gene unclear. CDR1 and CDR2 from the germline V gene are MDHEN and SYDVKM. Trimming shortened V by 6 bases and J by 5 bases, and 10 bases separated the two germline ends. The CDR3 covers 12 residues. The CDR3, as DNA: TGTGCCAGCAGCTTTTGGGGAACTGAAGCTTTCTTT. Translated: CASSFWGTEAFF. The whole variable domain, filled in from reference TRBV28 and TRBJ1-1, reads DVKVTQSSRYLVKRTGEKVFLECVQDMDHENMFWYRQDPGLGLRLIYFSYDVKMKEKGDIPEGYSVSREKKERFSLILESASTNQTSMYLCASSFWGTEAFFGQGTRLTVV.

This clonotype was seen only a few times. The chain joins TRBV28 to TRBJ2-1, with D tentatively TRBD1 (5 bases). The germline V and J ends were trimmed by 4 bases and 6 bases, with 13 bases remaining between them. Germline CDR1 reads MDHEN; CDR2 reads SYDVKM. The CDR3 sequence is 14 residues long. The CDR3 DNA follows: TGTGCCAGCAGTTCCCGTGACAGACGCAATGAGCAGTTCTTC. It encodes CASSSRDRRNEQFF.

This clonotype has just a few counts. J is TRBJ2-7 and V is TRBV11-1; D may correspond to TRBD1 or TRBD2 (5 bases each). This CDR3 comprises 19 residues. V was clipped by 4 bases and J by 4 bases, with 29 bases between them. Germline lookup yields CDR1 SGHAT and CDR2 FQDESV (reference sequence). The CDR3 DNA sequence: TGTGCCAGCAGCTCGCGAAGACCGAATCCTGGGACCCCAGGATACGAGCAGTACTTC. It yields the protein CASSSRRPNPGTPGYEQYF. Variable domain in full (rest from reference TRBV11-1 and TRBJ2-7): EAEVAQSPRYKITEKSQAVAFWCDPISGHATLYWYRQILGQGPELLVQFQDESVVDDSQLPKDRFSAERLKGVDSTLKIQPAELGDSAMYLCASSSRRPNPGTPGYEQYFGPGTRLTVT.

The chain combines TRBV20-1 with TRBJ1-2, with 8 bases identical to TRBD1. This CDR3 spans 13 amino acids. Germline V gene data show CDR1 as DFQATT and CDR2 as SNEGSKA (reference sequence). The V segment lost 5 bases and the J segment 4 bases; nucleotides outside the gene matches: 6. The CDR3 protein is CSAGQGLGYGYTF. The CDR3 coding sequence is TGCAGTGCTGGACAGGGATTGGGCTATGGCTACACCTTC.

The chain uses TRBV6-1 and TRBJ1-5; possible D gene TRBD1, 5 bases. This CDR3 is 14 amino acids long. V was pared by 5 bases and J by 11 bases, with 19 bases between. CDR1 and CDR2 from the germline V gene are MNHNS and SASEGT. As DNA, the CDR3 is TGTGCCAGCAGTAAAACGGGGCCCGGTTCGGCCCAGCATTTT. This gives the protein CASSKTGPGSAQHF.

This clonotype was detected ten times or more. The V and J genes are TRBV5-6 and TRBJ1-5; D call uncertain. Deletions cut 4 bases from V and 5 bases from J, with 10 bases between. This CDR3 has 13 residues. Germline CDR1 and CDR2: SGHDT and YYEEEE. In DNA form, the CDR3 reads TGTGCCAGCAGCCGCGTTGGAGATCAGCCCCAGCATTTT. It codes for CASSRVGDQPQHF.

This clonotype was counted only a few times. This rearrangement joins TRBV12-3 or TRBV12-4 to TRBJ2-1; TRBD1 agrees at 7 bases. This CDR3 is 13 amino acids long. J was trimmed by 6 bases and V by 6 bases; bases with no gene match: 5. In DNA form, the CDR3 reads TGTGCCAGCAGACCACAGGGGAGCAATGAGCAGTTCTTC. It encodes CASRPQGSNEQFF.

The gene calls are TRBV24-1 and TRBJ2-2, with D maybe TRBD1 (6 bases). This CDR3 region has 14 residues. V lost 12 bases and J 7 bases, leaving 20 bases between the germline ends. In germline, CDR1 is KGHDR, CDR2 SFDVKD. CDR3 DNA: TGTGCCGCCCGTACCACCGAGGGGGTCGGGGAGCTGTTTTTT. Residues: CAARTTEGVGELFF.

This chain uses TRBV28 with TRBJ2-1; D assignment may be TRBD1 or TRBD2 (5 bases each). The V and J ends lost 5 bases and 0 bases respectively, with 17 bases between them. Germline V gene sequence: CDR1 MDHEN, CDR2 SYDVKM. The CDR3 is made up of 17 amino acids. For the CDR3, the DNA is TGTGCCAGCAGTACCAAATCGGGACGGTACTCCTACAATGAGCAGTTCTTC. Translation gives CASSTKSGRYSYNEQFF.

This clonotype was seen many times. The genes are TRBV7-9 and TRBJ2-7, with 7 bases aligning to TRBD2. With V trimmed by 1 base and J by 2 bases, 2 bases remained unmatched. The CDR3 runs 14 residues. CDR1 and CDR2 (germline): SEHNR, FQNEAQ (reference sequence). The CDR3 nucleotides read TGTGCCAGCAGCTTAGTGGGAGGGGCCTACGAGCAGTACTTC. Translated, it gives CASSLVGGAYEQYF.

This clonotype was counted only a few times. The CDR3 spells CASRDRVDDEQYF. The CDR3 DNA is TGTGCCAGCAGGGACAGGGTAGATGACGAGCAGTACTTC. The chain uses TRBV28 and TRBJ2-7, with 8 bases fitting TRBD1. V shed 6 bases, J shed 5 bases, and the junction held 6 bases outside the gene matches. This CDR3 is 13 amino acids long. CDR1 and CDR2 (germline): MDHEN, SYDVKM.

This clonotype was found a few times. This chain connects TRBV5-6 to TRBJ1-2; 7 bases align to TRBD1. V shed 2 bases, J shed 9 bases, and the junction held 10 bases outside the gene matches. The CDR3 contains 14 residues. Germline assignment: CDR1 SGHDT and CDR2 YYEEEE. The DNA of the CDR3 is TGTGCCAGCAGCTTCGCCGGGACAGACGGCAGCTACACCTTC. Protein: CASSFAGTDGSYTF.

This chain joins TRBV20-1 and TRBJ2-1; TRBD2 aligns across 10 bases. V shed 5 bases, J shed 8 bases, and the junction held 21 bases outside the gene matches. CDR3 size: 18 residues. CDR1 and CDR2 from the germline V gene are DFQATT and SNEGSKA (reference sequence). The CDR3 protein is CSALEGNSGRWGMDEQFF. In DNA, the CDR3 is TGCAGTGCTCTCGAGGGTAATAGCGGGAGGTGGGGGATGGATGAGCAGTTCTTC.

The chain employs TRBV7-9 and TRBJ2-1; possible D gene TRBD1, 6 bases. From germline, CDR1 is SEHNR and CDR2 FQNEAQ (reference sequence). Trimming took 10 bases from V and 10 from J, leaving 14 bases between them. The CDR3 consists of 11 residues. CDR3 residues: CAIRSGTEQFF. In DNA, the CDR3 is TGTGCCATCAGGTCCGGGACAGAGCAGTTCTTC.

This clonotype was detected only a few times. V usage is TRBV5-1 and J usage is TRBJ2-7; the match to TRBD2 covers 9 bases. The V and J ends lost 0 bases and 0 bases, in that order; junction bases with no gene match: 7. Germline CDR1 is SGHRS and CDR2 is YFSETQ. This CDR3 is 17 amino acids long. This chain's CDR3 is CASSLDFVAGDSYEQYF. CDR3 coding DNA: TGCGCCAGCAGCTTGGATTTCGTAGCGGGAGACTCCTACGAGCAGTACTTC.

The V gene is TRBV29-1, the J gene TRBJ2-7, with D perhaps matching TRBD2 (6 bases). Trimming pared 0 bases from V and 7 bases from J, leaving 19 bases between. This CDR3 spans 15 amino acids. The germline V gene has CDR1 SQVTM and CDR2 ANQGSEA. The CDR3 nucleotides are TGCAGCGTTGAAGAGGGGCGGGGTGGGCTGAGGGAGCAGTACTTC. This sequence encodes CSVEEGRGGLREQYF.

This clonotype was picked up a small number of times. The J gene is TRBJ2-1, the V gene TRBV7-9; 9 positions match TRBD1. CDR3 length: 15 amino acids. Per the germline V gene, CDR1 is SEHNR and CDR2 is FQNEAQ (reference sequence). V gave up 5 bases and J gave up 6 bases; unmatched junction bases: 8. Written as DNA, the CDR3 is TGTGCCAGCAGCCCGGGACAGGGAGGGGCCAATGAGCAGTTCTTC. It yields the protein CASSPGQGGANEQFF.

The V gene is TRBV5-1, the J gene TRBJ1-4, with D possibly being TRBD1 (5 bases). CDR1 SGHRS and CDR2 YFSETQ come from the germline V gene. The CDR3 extends over 12 amino acids. V was clipped by 4 bases and J by 12 bases, with 13 bases between them. The CDR3 here is CASSQGTAELFF. CDR3 nucleotides: TGCGCCAGCAGCCAGGGAACGGCAGAACTGTTTTTT.

This clonotype showed up just a few times. The chain combines TRBV7-8 with TRBJ2-7, with 10 positions matching TRBD2. Per the germline V gene, CDR1 is SGHVS and CDR2 is FQNEAQ. This CDR3 is built from 16 residues. After removal of 5 bases from V and 6 bases from J, the junction contained 13 bases not matched to a gene. CDR3 sequence reads: CASSHPLLAGAGEQYF. CDR3 nucleotides: TGTGCCAGCAGCCATCCCTTGCTAGCGGGAGCCGGCGAGCAGTACTTC.